This record looks at one T cell receptor beta chain sequence and its context. The antigen is not known. Produced via immunoSEQ multiplex PCR; TCRdb's table is partial and in-frame only. The sample carries 150,000 to 200,000 clones, 93% recorded once. CDR1 and CDR2 (germline): SGHDN, FVKESK. This CDR3 comprises 14 residues. Unmatched junction bases numbered 7, after V lost 6 bases and J lost 4 bases. The record originates from a study of T cell responses to AZD1222 COVID-19 vaccine. Study conclusions and caveats: It should be noted that donors were predominantly white British and more often female, and clonal diversity was possibly underestimated.

This TCR was recovered from an adult in good health. Sequencing was performed on peripheral blood, taken on day 0 of AZD1222 vaccination. This chain joins TRBV14 and TRBJ1-1, with TRBD1 matching over 8 bases. CDR3 sequence reads: CASRLQGGSTEAFF. CDR3 nucleotides: TGTGCCAGCAGGCTACAGGGGGGTTCCACTGAAGCTTTCTTT.